Described below is a single TCR beta chain sequence and its context. The antigen is unknown. These data originate in a study of T cell responses to AZD1222 COVID-19 vaccine. Study-wide points: The study identified only a handful of AZD1222 recipients as seropositive at baseline. Elevations in Spike-specific TCR breadth and depth followed administration of two AZD1222 doses.

The method was immunoSEQ multiplex PCR; TCRdb's version includes in-frame clones alone and lacks a portion of them. The sample includes roughly 150,000 clones, roughly 90% of them seen just once. Unmatched junction bases numbered 3, after V lost 3 bases and J lost 5 bases. This CDR3 is built from 13 residues. Per the germline V gene, CDR1 is LNHDA and CDR2 is SQIVND (reference sequence). The gene calls are TRBV19 and TRBJ2-7; 8 nucleotides agree with TRBD2. Source: peripheral blood, taken 28 days after the second AZD1222 dose. The source is an adult who received the AZD1222 COVID-19 vaccine. The chain's CDR3 is CASSMVRGDEQYF. CDR3 DNA: TGTGCCAGTAGTATGGTGCGGGGGGACGAGCAGTACTTC.